This section outlines one T cell receptor (beta chain) sequence together with its context. The sample has other DNA sequences that encode this CDR3 too. It was during active infection that Seattle patients were enrolled and then longitudinally followed. The data derive from a study of blood T cell repertoires in COVID-19. At the level of the study: T cells, B-cell-depleted T cells, or PBMCs supplied cDNA or gDNA.

J was trimmed by 2 bases and V by 5 bases; bases with no gene match: 1. The length of the CDR3 is 14 residues. Per germline, CDR1 SNHLY and CDR2 FYNNEI. Per the original data handling: Reference gene primer amplification in the assay estimated nucleated cell counts. Profiling relied on immunoSEQ multiplex PCR, and the TCRdb table lists in-frame clones only, not all of them. The V and J calls and clone size are taken from that table; D and trimming were inferred from the DNA. This table holds approximately 170,000 clones, around 83% found once. V is TRBV2 and J is TRBJ1-3; 9 bases line up with TRBD1. This receptor was identified in a woman aged 70-85 years with COVID-19, enrolled during active disease. The sequenced material came from peripheral blood. The chain's CDR3 is CASSRDRAGNTIYF. The CDR3, as DNA: TGTGCCAGCAGTAGGGACAGGGCTGGAAACACCATATATTTT.